The 12 T cell receptor beta chains given below trace back to one sample, sequenced in a study of read filtering for tumor transcriptome and immune sequencing. The library was built from about 400 ng RNA with molecular barcoded adaptors for alpha/delta and beta/gamma chains. MiXCR, run by TCRdb on the reads, gives a single entry per CDR3 protein. Among over 50,000 distinct CDR3 sequences listed, 14% were seen once. Sequencing used a population of CD138-negative cells sorted from bone marrow. These receptors originate from a donor at least 40 years old with multiple myeloma.

This clonotype was counted ten times or more. The CDR3 loop is CSVAKGQGISYGYTF. For the CDR3, the DNA is TGCAGCGTTGCTAAGGGACAGGGGATTTCCTATGGCTACACCTTC. This chain connects TRBV29-1 to TRBJ1-2; TRBD1 matches at 10 bases. There are 15 residues in the CDR3. CDR1 is SQVTM, CDR2 ANQGSEA, per germline. V was clipped by 4 bases and J by 4 bases; unmatched bases: 9.

The rearrangement links TRBV20-1 to TRBJ2-1; a weak D match, TRBD2 (5 bases). Trimming pared 5 bases from V and 0 bases from J, leaving 14 bases between. Per germline, CDR1 DFQATT and CDR2 SNEGSKA (reference sequence). The CDR3 loop spans 15 amino acids. CDR3 sequence: CSAVRGSSSYNEQFF. For the CDR3, the DNA is TGCAGTGCTGTAAGAGGGAGTAGCTCCTACAATGAGCAGTTCTTC.

Only a few counts were recorded for this clonotype. The V gene is TRBV10-3, the J gene TRBJ1-5, with 7 bases that match TRBD1. The CDR3 covers 16 residues. V was clipped by 3 bases and J by 4 bases; unmatched bases: 9. The V gene's germline CDR1 is ENHRY and CDR2 SYGVKD. CDR3 residues: CAISDRPQGSNQPQHF. The CDR3 bases are TGTGCCATCAGTGATCGTCCACAGGGGTCAAATCAGCCCCAGCATTTT.

This clonotype was counted many times. The chain recombines TRBV6-5 with TRBJ2-1; 14 bases line up with TRBD2. The CDR3 has 19 residues. V lost 6 bases and J lost 0; bases outside the gene matches: 10. Germline V CDR1 and CDR2: MNHEY, SVGAGI. CDR3 coding DNA: TGTGCCAGCAGCCTCCCCTCGACTAGCGGGAGGGCCTCCTACAATGAGCAGTTCTTC. It specifies CASSLPSTSGRASYNEQFF.

The chain joins TRBV9 to TRBJ1-2; D uncertain. The CDR3 totals 15 residues. V was clipped by 7 bases and J by 4 bases, with 20 bases between them. CDR1 is SGDLS and CDR2 is YYNGEE in the germline V gene. CDR3 residues: CASAESSGIVYGYTF. Written as DNA, the CDR3 is TGTGCCAGCGCCGAAAGTTCCGGGATAGTCTATGGCTACACCTTC.

There are a few counts of this clonotype. This clone may be a read error of a much larger clone one base away. This sequence joins TRBV28 and TRBJ2-1; 7 nucleotides match TRBD2. The V and J ends lost 8 bases and 15 bases, in that order; junction bases with no gene match: 13. Germline CDR1 and CDR2: MDHEN and SYDVKM. The CDR3 runs 12 residues. The CDR3 loop is CASGDQWTRRFF. The CDR3 region has the DNA TGTGCCAGCGGTGATCAATGGACTAGGCGGTTCTTC.

Worth noting for this clonotype: A much larger clone differs from this one at a single base, so this may be a read error. The chain joins TRBV20-1 to TRBJ2-7, with 7 nucleotides matching TRBD2. The CDR3 runs to 16 residues. Germline CDR1 reads DFQATT; CDR2 reads SNEGSKA (reference sequence). CDR3 amino acids: CSARDMLLAVSYGQYF. The CDR3 region has the DNA TGCAGTGCTAGAGATATGTTGCTAGCGGTTTCCTACGGGCAGTACTTC.

At least ten counts were recorded for this clonotype. The chain is built from TRBV11-2 and TRBJ2-1; TRBD1 is a possible D gene (6 bases). Trimming took off 1 base at V and 3 bases at J, with 10 bases between the two ends. The CDR3 runs 15 residues. The germline CDR1 and CDR2 sequences are SGHAT and FQNNGV. DNA of the CDR3: TGTGCCAGCAGCTTAGCAGGGGTCCTCTACAATGAGCAGTTCTTC. Its translation is CASSLAGVLYNEQFF.

This clonotype was picked up many times. The CDR3 loop reads CASSYVGADNQPQHF. The CDR3 DNA reads as TGTGCCAGCAGTTACGTGGGGGCGGATAATCAGCCCCAGCATTTT. The chain carries TRBV6-2 or TRBV6-3 and TRBJ1-5, with D possibly TRBD1 on 6 matching bases. Germline CDR1 MNHEY, CDR2 SVGEGT. V was trimmed by 2 bases and J by 4 bases, leaving 12 bases between them. The CDR3 runs 15 residues.

This clonotype was detected ten times or more. The chain uses TRBV7-9 and TRBJ2-1; TRBD2 matches 8 bases. Germline V CDR1 and CDR2: SEHNR, FQNEAQ (reference sequence). The CDR3 length is 15 residues. V lost 4 bases and J lost 7; bases outside the gene matches: 9. CDR3: CASSSGLGKGNEQFF. The CDR3 DNA is TGTGCCAGCAGCTCGGGACTAGGCAAAGGGAATGAGCAGTTCTTC. The complete variable domain, with remaining parts taken from reference TRBV7-9 and TRBJ2-1, reads DTGVSQNPRHKITKRGQNVTFRCDPISEHNRLYWYRQTLGQGPEFLTYFQNEAQLEKSRLLSDRFSAERPKGSFSTLEIQRTEQGDSAMYLCASSSGLGKGNEQFFGPGTRLTVL.

The sample holds many counts of this clonotype. The rearrangement links TRBV20-1 to TRBJ2-3, with 9 bases that match TRBD2. This CDR3 region has 17 residues. Trimming removed 5 bases from V and 4 bases from J; junction bases left unmatched: 16. In germline, CDR1 is DFQATT, CDR2 SNEGSKA (reference sequence). CDR3 coding DNA: TGCAGTGCTGGACGAACACCCACAGCGGGAGGTTCAGATACGCAGTATTTT. As protein: CSAGRTPTAGGSDTQYF.

There are many counts of this clonotype. This chain connects TRBV7-9 to TRBJ2-3; D ambiguous. V lost 4 bases to trimming and J lost 2 bases, with 13 bases between them. The CDR3 has 15 amino acids. In germline, CDR1 is SEHNR, CDR2 FQNEAQ (reference sequence). In DNA form, the CDR3 reads TGTGCCAGCAGCTCCCCAGCCGGGCTCACAGATACGCAGTATTTT. Its translation is CASSSPAGLTDTQYF.